This entry lists 2 T cell receptor beta chains sequenced from one sample in a study of T cell repertoires in cytomegalovirus infection. TCRdb fed the reads into MiXCR, producing one record per CDR3 protein. Of more than 400,000 distinct CDR3 sequences listed, 26% are singletons. Sequencing was carried out using PBMCs. The source is a human donor in good health (CMV status not recorded). Some clones in this sample may be carry-over from other donors' samples.

This clonotype was counted at least ten times. This chain links TRBV7-6 with TRBJ1-1; D is perhaps TRBD1 (5 bases). CDR1 and CDR2 from the germline V gene are SGHVS and FNYEAQ. Trimming shortened V by 1 base and J by 1 base, and 16 bases separated the two germline ends. This CDR3 comprises 17 residues. CDR3 nucleotide sequence: TGTGCCAGCAGCTTAGACCTCGGACACCTGTCGAACACTGAAGCTTTCTTT. Translating it yields CASSLDLGHLSNTEAFF.

This clonotype showed up just a few times. The chain recombines TRBV7-2 with TRBJ2-1, with a weak D call TRBD2 (6 bases). Trimming pared 5 bases from V and 6 bases from J, leaving 11 bases between. The CDR3 extends over 13 amino acids. Germline V gene lookup returns CDR1 SGHTA and CDR2 FQGNSA. CDR3 coding DNA: TGTGCCAGCAGCCCCGCAGCGGGCAATGAGCAGTTCTTC. This translates into CASSPAAGNEQFF. Looking up the rest from reference TRBV7-2 and TRBJ2-1 gives the full variable domain: GAGVSQSPSNKVTEKGKDVELRCDPISGHTALYWYRQSLGQGLEFLIYFQGNSAPDKSGLPSDRFSAERTGGSVSTLTIQRTQQEDSAVYLCASSPAAGNEQFFGPGTRLTVL.